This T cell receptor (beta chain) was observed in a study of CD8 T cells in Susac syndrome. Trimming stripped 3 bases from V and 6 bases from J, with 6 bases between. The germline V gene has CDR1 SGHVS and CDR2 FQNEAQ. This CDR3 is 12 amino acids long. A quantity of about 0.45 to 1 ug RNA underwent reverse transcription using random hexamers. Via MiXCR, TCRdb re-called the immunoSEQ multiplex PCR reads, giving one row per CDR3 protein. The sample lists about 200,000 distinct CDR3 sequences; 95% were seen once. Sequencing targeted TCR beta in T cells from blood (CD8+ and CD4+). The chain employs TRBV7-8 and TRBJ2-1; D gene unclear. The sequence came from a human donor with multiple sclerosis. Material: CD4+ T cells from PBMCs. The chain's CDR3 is CASSFLFNEQFF. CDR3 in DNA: TGTGCCAGCAGCTTTTTGTTCAATGAGCAGTTCTTC.